This TCR beta chain was identified in a study of regulatory T cells in long-lasting Graves disease. CDR1 and CDR2 from the germline V gene are SQVTM and ANQGSEA. There are 15 residues in the CDR3. V shed 4 bases and J 1 base; nucleotides not matched to a gene: 9. The time point is: persistent/refractory GD, antithyroid drugs over 5 years with positive TRAb. Generation of the TCR library employed RNA extracted from PBMCs. Sequencing libraries for TCR beta were prepared with iRepertoire HTBI primers and Arm-PCR of CDR3 regions. MiXCR was run by TCRdb on the multiplex PCR reads, yielding one entry per CDR3 protein. Among under 500,000 distinct CDR3 sequences listed, 20% were seen once.

The J gene is TRBJ1-2, the V gene TRBV29-1; 7 bases line up with TRBD1. The sequencing here drew on peripheral blood mononuclear cells (PBMCs), taken when the disease was refractory, from a patient treated with antithyroid drugs. This receptor was taken from a female donor with Graves disease. The CDR3 here is CSVGKGGPINYGYTF. The CDR3 DNA sequence: TGCAGCGTTGGGAAAGGGGGCCCTATTAACTATGGCTACACCTTC.